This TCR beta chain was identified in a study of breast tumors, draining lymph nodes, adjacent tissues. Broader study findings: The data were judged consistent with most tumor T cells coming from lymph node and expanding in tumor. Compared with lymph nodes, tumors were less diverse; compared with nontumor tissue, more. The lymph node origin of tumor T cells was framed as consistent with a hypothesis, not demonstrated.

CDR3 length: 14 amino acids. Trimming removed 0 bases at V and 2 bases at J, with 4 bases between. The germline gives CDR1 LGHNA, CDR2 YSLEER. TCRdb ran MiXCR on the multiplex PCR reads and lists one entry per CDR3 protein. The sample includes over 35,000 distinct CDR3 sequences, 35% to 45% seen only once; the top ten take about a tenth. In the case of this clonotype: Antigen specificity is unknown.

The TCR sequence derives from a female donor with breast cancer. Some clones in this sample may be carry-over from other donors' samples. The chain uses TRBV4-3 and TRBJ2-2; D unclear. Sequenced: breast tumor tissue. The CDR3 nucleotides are TGCGCCAGCAGCCAAGATGGCAACACCGGGGAGCTGTTTTTT. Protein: CASSQDGNTGELFF.